The 2 T cell receptor beta chains reported below all come from one sample, sequenced in a study of T cell responses to AZD1222 COVID-19 vaccine. The table came from immunoSEQ multiplex PCR; TCRdb's copy has only in-frame clones and leaves some out. The repertoire consists of approximately 94,000 clones, with approximately 87% occurring once and the leading ten covering around a sixth. The sample consisted of peripheral blood, taken on day 0 of AZD1222 vaccination. These receptor sequences come from an adult in good health.

The V and J genes are TRBV11-1 and TRBJ2-2, with D perhaps TRBD1 or TRBD2 (5 bases each). V dropped 5 bases and J dropped 0 bases, with 13 bases sitting between them. Germline loops: CDR1 SGHAT, CDR2 FQDESV (reference sequence). This CDR3 is built from 16 residues. CDR3 nucleotide sequence: TGTGCCAGCAGCCACCGGGACGTCACGAACACCGGGGAGCTGTTTTTT. Translated, it gives CASSHRDVTNTGELFF.

The J gene is TRBJ1-5, the V gene TRBV3-1 (or the pseudogene TRBV3-2), with 8 bases matching TRBD1. Germline-derived CDR1 and CDR2 are LGHDT and YNNKEL (reference sequence). CDR3 size: 15 residues. Trimming removed 2 bases from V and 6 bases from J; junction bases left unmatched: 6. The CDR3, as DNA: TGTGCCAGCAGCCAAACAGGGGGAATAGGTCAGCCCCAGCATTTT. Protein sequence: CASSQTGGIGQPQHF.